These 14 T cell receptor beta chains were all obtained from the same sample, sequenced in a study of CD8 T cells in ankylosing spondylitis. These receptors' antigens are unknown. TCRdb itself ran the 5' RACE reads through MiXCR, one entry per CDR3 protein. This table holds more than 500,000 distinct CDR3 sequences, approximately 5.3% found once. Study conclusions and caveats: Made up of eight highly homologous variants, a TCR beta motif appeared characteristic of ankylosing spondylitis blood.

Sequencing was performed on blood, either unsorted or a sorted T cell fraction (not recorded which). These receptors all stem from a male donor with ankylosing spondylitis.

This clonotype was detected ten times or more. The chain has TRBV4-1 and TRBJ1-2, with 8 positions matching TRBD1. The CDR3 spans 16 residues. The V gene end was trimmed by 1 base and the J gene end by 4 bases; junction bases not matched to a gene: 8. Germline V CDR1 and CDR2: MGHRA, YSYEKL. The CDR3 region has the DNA TGCGCCAGCAGCCAAGTTACCGGGACAGGACTCTATGGCTACACCTTC. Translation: CASSQVTGTGLYGYTF.

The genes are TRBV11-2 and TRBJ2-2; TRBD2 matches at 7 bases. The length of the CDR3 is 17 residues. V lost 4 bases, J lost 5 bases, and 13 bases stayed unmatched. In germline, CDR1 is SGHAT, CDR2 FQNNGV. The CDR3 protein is CASSSYGRAGRTGELFF. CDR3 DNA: TGTGCCAGCAGCTCTTACGGACGAGCGGGACGAACCGGGGAGCTGTTTTTT. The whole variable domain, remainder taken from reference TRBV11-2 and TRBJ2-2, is EAGVAQSPRYKIIEKRQSVAFWCNPISGHATLYWYQQILGQGPKLLIQFQNNGVVDDSQLPKDRFSAERLKGVDSTLKIQPAKLEDSAVYLCASSSYGRAGRTGELFFGEGSRLTVL.

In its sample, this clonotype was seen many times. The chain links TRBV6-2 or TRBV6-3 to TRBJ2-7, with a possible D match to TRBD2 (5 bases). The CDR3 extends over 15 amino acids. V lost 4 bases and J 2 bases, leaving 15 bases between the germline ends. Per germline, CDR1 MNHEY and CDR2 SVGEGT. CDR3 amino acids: CASSSWNLGAYEQYF. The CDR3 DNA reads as TGTGCCAGCAGTTCCTGGAATCTGGGAGCCTACGAGCAGTACTTC.

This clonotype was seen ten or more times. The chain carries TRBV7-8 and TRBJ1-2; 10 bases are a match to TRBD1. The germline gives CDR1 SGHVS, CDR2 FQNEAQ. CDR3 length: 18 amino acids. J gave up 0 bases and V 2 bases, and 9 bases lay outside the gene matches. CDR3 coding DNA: TGTGCCAGCAGCTTATGGTGGCAGGACAGGGGGTCTAACTATGGCTACACCTTC. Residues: CASSLWWQDRGSNYGYTF.

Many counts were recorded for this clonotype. CDR3 amino acids: CASSLGVRVPGELFF. The DNA of the CDR3 is TGTGCCAGCAGCTTAGGAGTCAGGGTTCCCGGGGAGCTGTTTTTT. The V gene is TRBV7-2, the J gene TRBJ2-2, with TRBD1 as a possible D gene (5 bases). Germline values: CDR1 SGHTA, CDR2 FQGNSA. This CDR3 comprises 15 residues. Trimming pared 1 base from V and 6 bases from J, leaving 12 bases between.

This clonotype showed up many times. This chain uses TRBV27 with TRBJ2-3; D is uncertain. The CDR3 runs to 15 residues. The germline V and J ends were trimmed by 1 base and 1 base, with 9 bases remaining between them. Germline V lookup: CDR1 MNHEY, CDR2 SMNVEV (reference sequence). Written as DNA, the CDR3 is TGTGCCAGCAGTTTATACTCAGGACGCACAGATACGCAGTATTTT. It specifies CASSLYSGRTDTQYF.

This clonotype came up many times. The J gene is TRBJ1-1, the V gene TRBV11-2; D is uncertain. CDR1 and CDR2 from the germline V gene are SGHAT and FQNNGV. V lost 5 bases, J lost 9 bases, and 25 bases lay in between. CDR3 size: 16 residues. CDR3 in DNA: TGTGCCAGCAGCGTCTACGCGGAATACTCATTGTCCCAAGCTTTCTTT. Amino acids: CASSVYAEYSLSQAFF.

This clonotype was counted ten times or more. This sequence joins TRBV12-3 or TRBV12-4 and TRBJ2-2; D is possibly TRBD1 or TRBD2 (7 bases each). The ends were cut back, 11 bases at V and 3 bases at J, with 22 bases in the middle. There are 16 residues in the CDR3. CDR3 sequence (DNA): TGTGCCTCTAAAAGGGGGCGGGAGTACGACACCGGGGAGCTGTTTTTT. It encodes CASKRGREYDTGELFF.

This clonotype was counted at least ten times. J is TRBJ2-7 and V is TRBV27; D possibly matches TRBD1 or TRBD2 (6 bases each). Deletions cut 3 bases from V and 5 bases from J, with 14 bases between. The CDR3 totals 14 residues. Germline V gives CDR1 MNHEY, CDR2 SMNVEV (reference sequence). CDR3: CASSFIPGANEQYF. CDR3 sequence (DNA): TGTGCCAGCAGTTTCATTCCGGGGGCCAACGAGCAGTACTTC.

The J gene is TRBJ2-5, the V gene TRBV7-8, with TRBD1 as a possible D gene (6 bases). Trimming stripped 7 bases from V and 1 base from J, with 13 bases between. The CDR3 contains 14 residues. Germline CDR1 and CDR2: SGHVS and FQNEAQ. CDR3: CASTQIRGQETQYF. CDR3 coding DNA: TGTGCCAGCACCCAGATCAGGGGCCAAGAGACCCAGTACTTC.

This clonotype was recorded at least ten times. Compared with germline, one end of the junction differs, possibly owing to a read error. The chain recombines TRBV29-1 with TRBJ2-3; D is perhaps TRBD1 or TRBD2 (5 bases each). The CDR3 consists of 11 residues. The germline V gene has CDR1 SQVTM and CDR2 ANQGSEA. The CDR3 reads CSVAGTPQRAF. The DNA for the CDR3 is TGCAGCGTGGCCGGGACGCCCCAAAGGGCATTT.

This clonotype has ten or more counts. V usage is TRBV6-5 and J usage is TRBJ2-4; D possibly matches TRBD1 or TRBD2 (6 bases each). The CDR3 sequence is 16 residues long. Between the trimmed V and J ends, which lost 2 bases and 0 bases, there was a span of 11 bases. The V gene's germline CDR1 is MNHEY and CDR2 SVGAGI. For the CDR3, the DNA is TGTGCCAGCAGTTACAGGGGGGAGGTAGCCAAAAACATTCAGTACTTC. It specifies CASSYRGEVAKNIQYF.

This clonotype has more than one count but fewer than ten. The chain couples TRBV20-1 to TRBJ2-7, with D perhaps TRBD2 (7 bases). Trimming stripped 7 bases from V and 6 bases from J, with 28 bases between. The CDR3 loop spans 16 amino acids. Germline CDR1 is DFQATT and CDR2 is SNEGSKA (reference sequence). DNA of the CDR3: TGCAGTGGGCTGGAATTTGGGGCGGGGGCTCGTTGCGAGCAGTACTTC. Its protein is CSGLEFGAGARCEQYF.

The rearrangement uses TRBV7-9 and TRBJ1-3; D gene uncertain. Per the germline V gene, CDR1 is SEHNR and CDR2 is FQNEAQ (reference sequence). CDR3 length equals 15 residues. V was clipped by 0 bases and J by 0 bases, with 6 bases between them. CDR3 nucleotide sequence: TGTGCCAGCAGCTTAGCAGCGGCCTCTGGAAACACCATATATTTT. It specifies CASSLAAASGNTIYF.